The 18 T cell receptor beta chains below all came from one sample that was sequenced in a study of blood T cells in healthy people across ages. Sample-barcoded 5' priming and a J-beta primer mix drove a second PCR of about 6 to 12 cycles. TCRdb redid the calling of the 5' RACE reads with MiXCR, one entry per CDR3 protein. This sample has roughly 800,000 distinct CDR3 sequences, with 25% found just once. In addition, the sample was reused for a study of T cells of mothers and their children.

Sequencing was carried out using blood. Source of these receptors: a boy younger than 18 in good health.

This chain connects TRBV29-1 to TRBJ2-1, with 12 bases aligning to TRBD2. This CDR3 contains 16 residues. J gave up 2 bases and V 6 bases, and 8 bases lay outside the gene matches. The germline V gene has CDR1 SQVTM and CDR2 ANQGSEA. The CDR3 region is CSVGQRLAGAYNEQFF. The CDR3 nucleotides read TGCAGCGTGGGACAGCGACTAGCGGGAGCCTACAATGAGCAGTTCTTC.

The J gene is TRBJ1-1, the V gene TRBV21-1. TRBV21-1 is reported as a pseudogene. There are 14 residues in the CDR3. CDR3: CASSRAGPNTEAFF. The CDR3, as DNA: TGTGCCAGCAGCCGCGCAGGGCCAAACACTGAAGCTTTCTTT.

The V and J genes are TRBV7-2 and TRBJ1-5; possibly TRBD1 for D (6 bases). Germline CDR1 is SGHTA and CDR2 is FQGNSA. The germline V and J ends were trimmed by 5 bases and 5 bases, with 10 bases remaining between them. The CDR3 covers 13 residues. The CDR3 DNA sequence: TGTGCCAGCAGCCAATACAGGGATCAGCCCCAGCATTTT. It translates to CASSQYRDQPQHF.

This clonotype turned up a few times. The V and J genes are TRBV7-9 and TRBJ2-2; 10 bases line up with TRBD1. Germline loops: CDR1 SEHNR, CDR2 FQNEAQ (reference sequence). Germline trimming cut 4 bases from V and 6 bases from J; bases unmatched to any gene: 11. The CDR3 consists of 17 residues. The CDR3 loop reads CASSSRPGTGAAGELFF. CDR3 sequence (DNA): TGTGCCAGCAGCTCGCGACCCGGGACAGGGGCTGCCGGGGAGCTGTTTTTT.

Ten or more counts support this clonotype. V gene TRBV12-3 or TRBV12-4 combines with J gene TRBJ1-2; D may be TRBD1 (5 bases). This CDR3 is 14 amino acids long. The V and J ends lost 0 bases and 0 bases respectively, with 5 bases between them. CDR3 sequence (DNA): TGTGCCAGCAGTTTAGCGGGGCCTAACTATGGCTACACCTTC. It is translated as CASSLAGPNYGYTF.

V is TRBV6-6 and J is TRBJ2-1; D is tentatively TRBD1 or TRBD2 (7 bases each). This CDR3 contains 15 residues. Germline-derived CDR1 and CDR2 are MNHNY and SVGAGI (reference sequence). The ends were cut back, 2 bases at V and 7 bases at J, with 15 bases in the middle. The CDR3 protein is CASSYGRGRRNEQFF. The CDR3 DNA reads as TGTGCCAGCAGTTACGGGAGGGGGCGCCGGAATGAGCAGTTCTTC.

The chain uses TRBV20-1 and TRBJ2-7; no clear D gene. Germline CDR1 is DFQATT and CDR2 is SNEGSKA (reference sequence). The CDR3 loop spans 16 amino acids. Trimming took off 0 bases at V and 0 bases at J, with 15 bases between the two ends. CDR3 in DNA: TGCAGTGCTAGAGATCCGGTCCAGGCTAGCTCCTACGAGCAGTACTTC. As protein: CSARDPVQASSYEQYF.

The V gene is TRBV7-8, the J gene TRBJ2-2, with 11 bases matching TRBD2. The V gene's germline CDR1 is SGHVS and CDR2 FQNEAQ. Germline trimming cut 5 bases from V and 2 bases from J; bases unmatched to any gene: 7. CDR3 length: 17 residues. CDR3 amino acids: CASSETSGRTNTGELFF. In nucleotides, the CDR3 is TGTGCCAGCAGCGAAACTAGCGGGAGAACAAACACCGGGGAGCTGTTTTTT.

The chain uses TRBV5-1 and TRBJ1-4, with 8 bases aligning to TRBD1. Germline trimming cut 3 bases from V and 7 bases from J; bases unmatched to any gene: 5. The germline CDR1 and CDR2 sequences are SGHRS and YFSETQ. CDR3 length: 14 residues. CDR3 DNA sequence: TGCGCCAGCAGCTATGGACAGGGCAGTGAAAAACTGTTTTTT. It translates to CASSYGQGSEKLFF. The variable domain in full, completed from reference TRBV5-1 and TRBJ1-4, reads KAGVTQTPRYLIKTRGQQVTLSCSPISGHRSVSWYQQTPGQGLQFLFEYFSETQRNKGNFPGRFSGRQFSNSRSEMNVSTLELGDSALYLCASSYGQGSEKLFFGSGTQLSVL.

This clonotype turned up a few times. This sequence joins TRBV12-3 or TRBV12-4 and TRBJ1-5; TRBD1 agrees at 9 bases. This CDR3 has 16 amino acids. After removal of 2 bases from V and 4 bases from J, the junction contained 6 bases not matched to a gene. Here the CDR3 reads CASSLNTGGGNQPQHF. For the CDR3, the DNA is TGTGCCAGCAGTTTAAATACAGGGGGCGGAAATCAGCCCCAGCATTTT.

The J gene is TRBJ2-2, the V gene TRBV27; D tentatively reads TRBD1 or TRBD2 (5 bases each). The CDR3 is made up of 15 amino acids. The ends were cut back, 8 bases at V and 7 bases at J, with 20 bases in the middle. Per the germline V gene, CDR1 is MNHEY and CDR2 is SMNVEV (reference sequence). The CDR3 DNA reads as TGTGCCAGCCACGGGACGCTTGACACGGGCGGGGAGCTGTTTTTT. This sequence encodes CASHGTLDTGGELFF.

The chain joins TRBV6-2 or TRBV6-3 to TRBJ2-5, with 10 bases that match TRBD2. The J call may be faulty, since TRBJ2-1 better matches the DNA end. Per germline, CDR1 MNHEY and CDR2 SVGEGT. The CDR3 covers 14 residues. CDR3 in amino acids: CASTSGGAYNEQFF. Written as DNA, the CDR3 is TGTGCCAGCACCAGCGGGGGGGCCTACAATGAGCAGTTCTTC.

This clonotype has a single count. The gene calls are TRBV6-2 or TRBV6-3 and TRBJ2-7, with 9 nucleotides matching TRBD2. Germline V gene data show CDR1 as MNHEY and CDR2 as SVGEGT. This CDR3 contains 14 residues. J lost 0 bases, V lost 10 bases, and 7 bases had no gene match. This CDR3 is CAISLAGHSYEQYF. The CDR3 nucleotides are TGTGCCATTTCGCTAGCGGGGCACTCCTACGAGCAGTACTTC.

This clonotype was observed a handful of times. The chain combines TRBV11-2 with TRBJ2-3, with 11 bases that match TRBD2. The CDR3 sequence is 16 residues long. Germline loops: CDR1 SGHAT, CDR2 FQNNGV. J lost 2 bases, V lost 2 bases, and 3 bases had no gene match. DNA of the CDR3: TGTGCCAGCAGCTTACCGGGACTAGCGGACACAGATACGCAGTATTTT. Protein product: CASSLPGLADTDTQYF.

The chain uses TRBV6-1 and TRBJ1-3; D remains ambiguous. In germline, CDR1 is MNHNS, CDR2 SASEGT. This CDR3 comprises 16 residues. V was trimmed by 2 bases and J by 0 bases, leaving 11 bases between them. Here the CDR3 DNA reads TGTGCCAGCAGTGAATCAACAAGCTTCTCTGGAAACACCATATATTTT. Amino acids: CASSESTSFSGNTIYF.

This clonotype was observed a few times. J is TRBJ2-5 and V is TRBV10-3, with a weak D call TRBD1 (6 bases). The end of the DNA fits TRBJ2-1 better, so the J call may be wrong. This CDR3 region has 16 residues. From germline, CDR1 is ENHRY and CDR2 SYGVKD. CDR3 loop: CAIKSSGPGAYNEQFF. CDR3 coding DNA: TGTGCCATCAAATCTTCAGGGCCAGGGGCTTACAATGAGCAGTTCTTC.

This clonotype was found a few times. V is TRBV2 and J is TRBJ2-1, with D tentatively TRBD2 (6 bases). CDR3 length: 18 residues. V was cut by 4 bases and J by 4 bases, with 23 bases left in between. The germline V gene has CDR1 SNHLY and CDR2 FYNNEI. CDR3 sequence (DNA): TGTGCCAGCAGTGGGCTCGAGGGAGGTAGGGTAGGGTACAATGAGCAGTTCTTC. Translating gives CASSGLEGGRVGYNEQFF.

V gene TRBV11-2 combines with J gene TRBJ2-5, with a possible D match to TRBD1 (6 bases). This CDR3 region has 13 residues. Trimming left V 2 bases short and J 9 bases short, with 13 bases between. Germline CDR1 reads SGHAT; CDR2 reads FQNNGV. The CDR3 DNA reads as TGTGCCAGCAGCTTAAGGACAGATATGGCCCAGTACTTC. This gives the protein CASSLRTDMAQYF. Full variable domain (rest looked up from reference TRBV11-2 and TRBJ2-5): EAGVAQSPRYKIIEKRQSVAFWCNPISGHATLYWYQQILGQGPKLLIQFQNNGVVDDSQLPKDRFSAERLKGVDSTLKIQPAKLEDSAVYLCASSLRTDMAQYFGPGTRLLVL.